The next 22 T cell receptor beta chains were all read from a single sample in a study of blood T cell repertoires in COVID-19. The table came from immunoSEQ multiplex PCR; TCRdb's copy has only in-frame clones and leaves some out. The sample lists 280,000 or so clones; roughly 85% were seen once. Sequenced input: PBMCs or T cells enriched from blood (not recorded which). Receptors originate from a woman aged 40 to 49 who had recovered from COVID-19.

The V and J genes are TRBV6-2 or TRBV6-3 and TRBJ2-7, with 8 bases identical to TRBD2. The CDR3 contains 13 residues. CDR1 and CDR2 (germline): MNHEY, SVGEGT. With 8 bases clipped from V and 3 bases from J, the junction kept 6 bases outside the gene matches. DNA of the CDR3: TGTGCCAGCGGTTTTAGCGGGATCTACGAGCAGTACTTC. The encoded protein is CASGFSGIYEQYF.

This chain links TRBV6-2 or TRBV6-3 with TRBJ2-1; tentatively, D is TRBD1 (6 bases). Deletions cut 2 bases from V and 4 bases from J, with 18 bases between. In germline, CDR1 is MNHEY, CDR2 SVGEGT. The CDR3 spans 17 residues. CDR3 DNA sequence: TGTGCCAGCAGTTACGGACAGAAAGCTGGGTATTACAATGAGCAGTTCTTC. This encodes CASSYGQKAGYYNEQFF.

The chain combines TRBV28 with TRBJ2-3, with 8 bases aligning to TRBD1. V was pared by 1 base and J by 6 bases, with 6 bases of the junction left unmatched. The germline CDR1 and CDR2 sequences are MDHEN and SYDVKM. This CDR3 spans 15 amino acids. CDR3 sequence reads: CASSLSGQVADTQYF. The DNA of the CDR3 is TGTGCCAGCAGTTTATCGGGACAGGTGGCGGATACGCAGTATTTT. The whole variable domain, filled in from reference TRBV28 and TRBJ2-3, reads DVKVTQSSRYLVKRTGEKVFLECVQDMDHENMFWYRQDPGLGLRLIYFSYDVKMKEKGDIPEGYSVSREKKERFSLILESASTNQTSMYLCASSLSGQVADTQYFGPGTRLTVL.

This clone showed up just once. The CDR3 loop is CASSQAGSGRNEQYF. CDR3 nucleotides: TGCGCCAGCAGCCAAGCCGGTAGCGGGAGGAACGAGCAGTACTTC. This rearrangement joins TRBV4-1 to TRBJ2-7, with TRBD2 identical over 10 bases. With V trimmed by 1 base and J by 5 bases, 5 bases remained unmatched. Looked up from germline, CDR1 is MGHRA and CDR2 is YSYEKL. CDR3 length equals 15 residues.

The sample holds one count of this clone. CDR3: CSVRGLAGMRETQYF. Here the CDR3 DNA reads TGCAGCGTTAGGGGGCTAGCGGGGATGCGAGAGACCCAGTACTTC. This chain joins TRBV29-1 and TRBJ2-5; 9 bases are a match to TRBD2. Germline V gene sequence: CDR1 SQVTM, CDR2 ANQGSEA. The CDR3 totals 15 residues. The V segment lost 5 bases and the J segment 4 bases; nucleotides outside the gene matches: 11.

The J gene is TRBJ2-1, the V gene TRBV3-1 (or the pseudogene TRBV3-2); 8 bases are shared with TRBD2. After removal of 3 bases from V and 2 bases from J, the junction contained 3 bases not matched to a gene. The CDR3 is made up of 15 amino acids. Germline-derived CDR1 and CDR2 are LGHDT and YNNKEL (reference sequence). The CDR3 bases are TGTGCCAGCAGCCAGTCCGGGAGGGCCTACAATGAGCAGTTCTTC. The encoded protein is CASSQSGRAYNEQFF.

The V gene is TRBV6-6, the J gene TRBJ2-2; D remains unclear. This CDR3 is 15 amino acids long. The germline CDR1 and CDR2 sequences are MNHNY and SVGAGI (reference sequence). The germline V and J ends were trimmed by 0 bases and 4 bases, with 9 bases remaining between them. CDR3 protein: CASSYSPRSTGELFF. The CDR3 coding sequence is TGTGCCAGCAGTTACTCCCCCAGGTCCACCGGGGAGCTGTTTTTT.

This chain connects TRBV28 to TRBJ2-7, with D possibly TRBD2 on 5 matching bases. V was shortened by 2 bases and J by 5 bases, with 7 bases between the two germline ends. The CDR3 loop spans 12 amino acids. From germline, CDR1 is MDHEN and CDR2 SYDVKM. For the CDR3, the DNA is TGTGCCAGCAGTTTACCCGGGGACGAGCAGTACTTC. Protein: CASSLPGDEQYF.

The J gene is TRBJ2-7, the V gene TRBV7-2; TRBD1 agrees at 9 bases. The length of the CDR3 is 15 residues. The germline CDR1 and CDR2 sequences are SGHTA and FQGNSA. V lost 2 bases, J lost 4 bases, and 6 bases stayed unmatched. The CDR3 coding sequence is TGTGCCAGCAGCTTAAAAACGGGACAGGGATACGAGCAGTACTTC. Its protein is CASSLKTGQGYEQYF.

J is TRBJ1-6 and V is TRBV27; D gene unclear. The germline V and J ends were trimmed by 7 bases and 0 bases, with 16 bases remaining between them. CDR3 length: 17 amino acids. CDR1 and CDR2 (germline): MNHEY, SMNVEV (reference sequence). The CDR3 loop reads CASTFDGESSYNSPLHF. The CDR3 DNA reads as TGTGCCAGCACTTTTGACGGGGAAAGCTCCTATAATTCACCCCTCCACTTT.

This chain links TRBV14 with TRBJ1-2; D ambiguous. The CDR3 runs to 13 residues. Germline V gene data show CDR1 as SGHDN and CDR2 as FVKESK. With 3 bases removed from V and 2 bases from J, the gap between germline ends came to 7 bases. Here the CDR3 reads CASSHDGNYGYTF. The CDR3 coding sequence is TGTGCCAGCAGCCACGACGGGAACTATGGCTACACCTTC.

The CDR3 DNA follows: TGCGCCAGCAGCCAAAACGCGGCCACAGATACGCAGTATTTT. It translates to CASSQNAATDTQYF. The rearrangement links TRBV5-1 to TRBJ2-3, with D uncertain. This CDR3 has 14 residues. Germline V gene lookup returns CDR1 SGHRS and CDR2 YFSETQ. The V and J ends lost 4 bases and 2 bases respectively, with 11 bases between them. Full variable domain (remainder filled in from reference TRBV5-1 and TRBJ2-3): KAGVTQTPRYLIKTRGQQVTLSCSPISGHRSVSWYQQTPGQGLQFLFEYFSETQRNKGNFPGRFSGRQFSNSRSEMNVSTLELGDSALYLCASSQNAATDTQYFGPGTRLTVL.

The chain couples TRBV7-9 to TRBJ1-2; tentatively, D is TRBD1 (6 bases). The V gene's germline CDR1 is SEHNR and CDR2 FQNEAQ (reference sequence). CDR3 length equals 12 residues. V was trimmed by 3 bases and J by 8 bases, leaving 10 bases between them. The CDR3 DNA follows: TGTGCCAGCAGCTTTGACAGGCAGGGCTACACCTTC. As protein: CASSFDRQGYTF.

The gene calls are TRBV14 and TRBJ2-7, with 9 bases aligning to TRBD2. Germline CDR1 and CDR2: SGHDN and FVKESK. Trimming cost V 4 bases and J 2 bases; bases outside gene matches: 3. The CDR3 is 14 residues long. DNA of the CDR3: TGTGCCAGCAGCCTAGCTAGCGGGGCCTACGAGCAGTACTTC. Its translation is CASSLASGAYEQYF.

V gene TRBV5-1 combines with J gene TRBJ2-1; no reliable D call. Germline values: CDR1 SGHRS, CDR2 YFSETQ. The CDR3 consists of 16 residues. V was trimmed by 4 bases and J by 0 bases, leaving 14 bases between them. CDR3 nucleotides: TGCGCCAGCAGCGGCGTAGCCGGTAGCTCCTACAATGAGCAGTTCTTC. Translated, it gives CASSGVAGSSYNEQFF.

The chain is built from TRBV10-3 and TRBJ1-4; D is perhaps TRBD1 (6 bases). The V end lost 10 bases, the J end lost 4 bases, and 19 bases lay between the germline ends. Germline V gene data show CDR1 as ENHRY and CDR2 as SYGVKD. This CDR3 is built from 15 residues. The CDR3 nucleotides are TGTGCCACTTCAACTCCAGGGGTGGGTAATGAAAAACTGTTTTTT. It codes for CATSTPGVGNEKLFF.

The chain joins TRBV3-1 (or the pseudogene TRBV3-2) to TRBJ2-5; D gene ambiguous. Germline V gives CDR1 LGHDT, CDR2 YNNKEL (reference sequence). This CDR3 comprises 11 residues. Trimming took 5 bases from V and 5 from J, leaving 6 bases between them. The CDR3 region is CASSSHETQYF. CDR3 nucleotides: TGTGCCAGCAGCTCCCATGAGACCCAGTACTTC.

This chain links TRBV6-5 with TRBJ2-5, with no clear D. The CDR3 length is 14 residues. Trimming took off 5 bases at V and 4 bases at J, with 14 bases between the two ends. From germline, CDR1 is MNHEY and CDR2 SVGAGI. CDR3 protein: CASSLRLSPETQYF. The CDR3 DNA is TGTGCCAGCAGTCTTAGACTCTCCCCAGAGACCCAGTACTTC.

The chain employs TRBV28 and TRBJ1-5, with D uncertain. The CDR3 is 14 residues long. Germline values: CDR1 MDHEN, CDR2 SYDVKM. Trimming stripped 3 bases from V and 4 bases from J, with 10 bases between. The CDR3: CASSFLGGNQPQHF. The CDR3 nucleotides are TGTGCCAGCAGTTTCCTTGGCGGGAATCAGCCCCAGCATTTT. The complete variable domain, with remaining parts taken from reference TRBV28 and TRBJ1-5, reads DVKVTQSSRYLVKRTGEKVFLECVQDMDHENMFWYRQDPGLGLRLIYFSYDVKMKEKGDIPEGYSVSREKKERFSLILESASTNQTSMYLCASSFLGGNQPQHFGDGTRLSIL.

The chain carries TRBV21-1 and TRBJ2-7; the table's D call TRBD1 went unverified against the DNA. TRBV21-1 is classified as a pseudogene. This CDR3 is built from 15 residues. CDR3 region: CASSHRDRHHYEQYF. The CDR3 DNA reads TGTGCCAGCAGCCACCGGGACAGGCACCACTACGAGCAGTACTTC.

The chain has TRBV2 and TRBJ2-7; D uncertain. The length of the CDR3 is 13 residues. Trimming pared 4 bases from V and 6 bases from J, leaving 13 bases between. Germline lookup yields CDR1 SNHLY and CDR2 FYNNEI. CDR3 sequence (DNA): TGTGCCAGCAGTGCCCAGAAAGTTGGCGAGCAGTACTTC. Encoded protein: CASSAQKVGEQYF.

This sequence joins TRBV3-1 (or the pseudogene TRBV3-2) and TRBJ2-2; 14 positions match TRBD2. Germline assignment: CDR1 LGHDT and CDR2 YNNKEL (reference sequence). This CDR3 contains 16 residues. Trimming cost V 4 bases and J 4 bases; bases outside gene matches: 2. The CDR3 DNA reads TGTGCCAGCAGCCGGGGGACTAGCGGGAGCACCGGGGAGCTGTTTTTT. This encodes CASSRGTSGSTGELFF.